A single sample gave rise to the 7 T cell receptor beta chains below, sequenced in a study of T cells in Graves' hyperthyroidism and ophthalmopathy. Amplified TCR beta CDR3 regions derived from RNA transcripts. HTBI primers were employed in a first-round RT-PCR of the TCR CDR3. TCRdb reprocessed the multiplex PCR reads with MiXCR, giving one entry per CDR3 protein. The table records roughly 740,000 distinct CDR3 sequences, less than 20% of them present only once. The sample consisted of blood. The receptors here all came from a man aged 18 to 29 with Graves' hyperthyroidism.

This clonotype was observed a handful of times. The CDR3 is CATSDPPDSGYTF. CDR3 in DNA: TGTGCCACCAGTGACCCCCCTGACTCGGGCTACACCTTC. V gene TRBV24-1 combines with J gene TRBJ1-2; D ambiguous. Germline V CDR1 and CDR2: KGHDR, SFDVKD. CDR3 length: 13 amino acids. The ends were cut back, 4 bases at V and 8 bases at J, with 13 bases in the middle.

This clonotype was found many times. The V call is TRBV12-3 or TRBV12-4, the J call TRBJ1-1, with D possibly matching TRBD1 (5 bases). The CDR3 has 15 residues. The V end lost 6 bases, the J end lost 1 base, and 15 bases lay between the germline ends. The CDR3 nucleotides read TGTGCCAGCAGCATTGACAGCTTGGGGAACACTGAAGCTTTCTTT. Translated, it gives CASSIDSLGNTEAFF.

The chain uses TRBV28 and TRBJ2-7; TRBD1 is a possible D gene (5 bases). Trimming cost V 6 bases and J 2 bases, with 14 bases left between them. Germline CDR1 reads MDHEN; CDR2 reads SYDVKM. The CDR3 loop spans 14 amino acids. CDR3 sequence (DNA): TGTGCCAGCAGCCTAGGGGCCAGGACCTACGAGCAGTACTTC. As protein: CASSLGARTYEQYF.

This clonotype has just one count. At one of its ends the junction is not consistent with the germline gene, which may arise from a read error. The CDR3 DNA is TGTGCCAGCAGCTTAGACGAGACGGGGCAGCCCCATCATTTT. Translated, it gives CASSLDETGQPHHF. The chain is built from TRBV11-1 and TRBJ1-5; TRBD1 is a possible D gene (5 bases). The germline V gene encodes CDR1 SGHAT and CDR2 FQDESV (reference sequence). The CDR3 extends over 14 amino acids.

This clonotype was found many times. This chain joins TRBV11-2 and TRBJ1-2, with D perhaps matching TRBD1 (5 bases). With 9 bases removed from V and 4 bases from J, the gap between germline ends came to 15 bases. Germline V gives CDR1 SGHAT, CDR2 FQNNGV. This CDR3 is 13 amino acids long. The CDR3 DNA follows: TGTGCCAGTAGATCCTCGGGGGTCTATGGCTACACCTTC. Its translation is CASRSSGVYGYTF.

This clonotype was recorded many times. This chain uses TRBV28 with TRBJ2-1, with a weak D call TRBD2 (5 bases). Trimming pared 2 bases from V and 7 bases from J, leaving 12 bases between. Germline V gene sequence: CDR1 MDHEN, CDR2 SYDVKM. There are 14 residues in the CDR3. CDR3 amino acids: CASSLLASGNEQFF. CDR3 bases: TGTGCCAGCAGTTTACTAGCCTCTGGTAATGAGCAGTTCTTC.

This chain uses TRBV7-2 with TRBJ2-7; maybe TRBD2 (7 bases). Per the germline V gene, CDR1 is SGHTA and CDR2 is FQGNSA. V gave up 1 base and J gave up 8 bases, with 15 bases separating them. The CDR3 is 14 residues long. CDR3 amino acids: CASSLGGGAAKQYF. The CDR3 DNA reads as TGTGCCAGCAGCTTAGGTGGGGGGGCGGCGAAGCAGTACTTC.